This TCR beta chain was identified in a study of CD8 T cells in Susac syndrome. When the RNA was reverse transcribed, random hexamers were used with an input of about 0.5 to 1 ug. TCRdb fed the immunoSEQ multiplex PCR reads into MiXCR, producing one record per CDR3 protein. The sample has around 120,000 distinct CDR3 sequences; around 94% are singletons. CDR3 size: 15 residues. V was cut by 5 bases and J by 1 base, with 12 bases left in between. The germline V gene encodes CDR1 SGHRS and CDR2 YFSETQ. Sequencing input: CD4+ T cells from PBMCs. V is TRBV5-1 and J is TRBJ2-2; no clear D. This sequence was found in a human donor with multiple sclerosis. CDR3 coding DNA: TGCGCCAGCAGTCTTCAGTCCCAGAACACCGGGGAGCTGTTTTTT. Protein product: CASSLQSQNTGELFF.